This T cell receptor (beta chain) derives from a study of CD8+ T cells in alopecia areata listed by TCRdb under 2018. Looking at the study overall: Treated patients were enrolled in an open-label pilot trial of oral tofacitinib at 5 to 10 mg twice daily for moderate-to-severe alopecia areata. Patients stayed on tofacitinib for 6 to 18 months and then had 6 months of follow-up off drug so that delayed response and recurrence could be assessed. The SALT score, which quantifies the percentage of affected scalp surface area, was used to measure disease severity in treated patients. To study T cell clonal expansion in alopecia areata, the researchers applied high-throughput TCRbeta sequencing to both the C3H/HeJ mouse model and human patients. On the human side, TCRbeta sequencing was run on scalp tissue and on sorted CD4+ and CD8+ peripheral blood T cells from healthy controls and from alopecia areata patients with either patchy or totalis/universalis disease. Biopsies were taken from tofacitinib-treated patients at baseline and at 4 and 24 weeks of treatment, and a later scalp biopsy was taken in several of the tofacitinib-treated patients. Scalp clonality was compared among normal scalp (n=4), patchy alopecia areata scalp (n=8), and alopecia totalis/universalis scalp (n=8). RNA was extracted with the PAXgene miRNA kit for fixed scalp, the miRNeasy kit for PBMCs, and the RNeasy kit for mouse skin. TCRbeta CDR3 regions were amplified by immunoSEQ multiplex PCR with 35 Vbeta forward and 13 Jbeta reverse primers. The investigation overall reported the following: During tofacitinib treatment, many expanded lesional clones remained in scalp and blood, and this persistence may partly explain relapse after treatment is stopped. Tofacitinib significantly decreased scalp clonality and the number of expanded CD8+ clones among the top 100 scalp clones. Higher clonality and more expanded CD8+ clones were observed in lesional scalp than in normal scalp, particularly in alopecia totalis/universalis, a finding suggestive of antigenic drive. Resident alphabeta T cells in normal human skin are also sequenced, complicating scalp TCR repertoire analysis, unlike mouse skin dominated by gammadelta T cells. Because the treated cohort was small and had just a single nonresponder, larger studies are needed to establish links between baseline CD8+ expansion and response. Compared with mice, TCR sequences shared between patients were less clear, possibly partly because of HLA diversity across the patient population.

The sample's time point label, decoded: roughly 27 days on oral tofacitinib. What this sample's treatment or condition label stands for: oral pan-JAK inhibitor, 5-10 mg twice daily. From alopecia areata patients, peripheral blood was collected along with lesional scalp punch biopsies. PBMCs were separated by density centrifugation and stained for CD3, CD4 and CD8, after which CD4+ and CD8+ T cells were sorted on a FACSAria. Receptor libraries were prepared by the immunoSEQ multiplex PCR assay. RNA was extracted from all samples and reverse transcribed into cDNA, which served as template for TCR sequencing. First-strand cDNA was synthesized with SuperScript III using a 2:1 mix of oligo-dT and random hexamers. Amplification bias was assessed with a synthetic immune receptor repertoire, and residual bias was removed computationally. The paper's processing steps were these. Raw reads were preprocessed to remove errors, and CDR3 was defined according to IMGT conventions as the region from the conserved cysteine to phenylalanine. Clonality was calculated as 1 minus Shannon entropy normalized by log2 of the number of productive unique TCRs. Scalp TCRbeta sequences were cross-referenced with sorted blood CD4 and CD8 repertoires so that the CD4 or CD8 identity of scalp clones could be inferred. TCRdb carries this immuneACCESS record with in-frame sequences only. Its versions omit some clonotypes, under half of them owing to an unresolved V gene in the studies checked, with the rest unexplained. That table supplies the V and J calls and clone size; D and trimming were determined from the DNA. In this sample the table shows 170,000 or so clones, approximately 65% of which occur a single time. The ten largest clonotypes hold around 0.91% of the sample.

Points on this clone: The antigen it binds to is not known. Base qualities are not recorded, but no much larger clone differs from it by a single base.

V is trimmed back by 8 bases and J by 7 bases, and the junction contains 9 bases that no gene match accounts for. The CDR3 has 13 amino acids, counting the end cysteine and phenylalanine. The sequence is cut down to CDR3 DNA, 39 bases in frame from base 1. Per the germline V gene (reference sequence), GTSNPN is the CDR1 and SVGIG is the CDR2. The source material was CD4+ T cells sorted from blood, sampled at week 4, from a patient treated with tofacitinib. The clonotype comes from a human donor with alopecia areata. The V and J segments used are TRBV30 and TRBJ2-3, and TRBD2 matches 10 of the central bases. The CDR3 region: CAQTSGVGYTQYF. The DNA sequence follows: TGTGCCCAAACTAGCGGGGTCGGATATACGCAGTATTTT.